The present T cell receptor (beta chain) was sequenced within a study of cytomegalovirus exposure and HLA in healthy donors. The CDR3 has 13 amino acids. Trimming removed 6 bases from V and 6 bases from J, with 11 bases in between. In germline, CDR1 is MGHDK, CDR2 SYGVNS. The PCR ran on 60 Vbeta and 13 Jbeta primers. Sequencing was performed with immunoSEQ multiplex PCR; in TCRdb, only in-frame clones are kept and a portion is missing. The sample includes fewer than 120,000 clones, 86% of them seen just once. This chain uses TRBV25-1 with TRBJ2-2; perhaps TRBD1 as D (6 bases). The sequence was obtained from a man aged 35 to 55 in good health and CMV-seronegative. The source material was PBMCs. DNA of the CDR3: TGTGCCAGCAGACAGGGAAGGGCCGGGGAGCTGTTTTTT. This translates into CASRQGRAGELFF.